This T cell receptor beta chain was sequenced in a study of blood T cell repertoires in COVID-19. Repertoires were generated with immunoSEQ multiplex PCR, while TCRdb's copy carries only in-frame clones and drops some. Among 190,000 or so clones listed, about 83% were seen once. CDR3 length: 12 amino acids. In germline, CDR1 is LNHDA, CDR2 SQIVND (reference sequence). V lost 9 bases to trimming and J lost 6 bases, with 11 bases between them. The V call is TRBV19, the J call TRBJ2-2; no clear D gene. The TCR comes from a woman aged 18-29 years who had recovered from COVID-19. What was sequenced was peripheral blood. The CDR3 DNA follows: TGTGCCAGCTGCGATCTGGCCGGGGAGCTGTTTTTT. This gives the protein CASCDLAGELFF.